The 10 T cell receptor beta chains given below trace back to one sample, sequenced in a study of cytomegalovirus exposure and HLA in healthy donors. Vbeta (60) and Jbeta (13) primers were used in the PCR. Assay: immunoSEQ multiplex PCR; the TCRdb copy retains only in-frame clones and omits some. This sample has about 120,000 clones, with around 66% found just once. Sequencing was done on a sample of PBMCs. All receptors derive from a woman aged 40 to 50 in good health and CMV-seropositive.

This clone was detected only a few times. The rearrangement joins TRBV27 to TRBJ2-5; 8 bases fit TRBD2. The J call may be wrong; the DNA end is better matched by TRBJ2-7. Looked up from germline, CDR1 is MNHEY and CDR2 is SMNVEV (reference sequence). This CDR3 contains 13 residues. The CDR3 DNA reads as TGTGCCAGCAGTTTAGCACGGGAGGGCGAGCAGTACTTC. Translation gives CASSLAREGEQYF.

The chain employs TRBV10-3 and TRBJ2-7; D ambiguous. Per the germline V gene, CDR1 is ENHRY and CDR2 is SYGVKD. CDR3 length: 11 residues. V lost 10 bases and J 4 bases, leaving 11 bases between the germline ends. The CDR3 sequence is CASAESYEQYF. Here the CDR3 DNA reads TGTGCCAGCGCCGAGAGTTACGAGCAGTACTTC.

There are a few counts of this clone. V and J are TRBV9 and TRBJ2-2; 11 bases map to TRBD2. CDR1 is SGDLS, CDR2 YYNGEE, per germline. The J segment lost 2 bases and the V segment lost 2 bases, leaving 5 bases of the junction unmatched. This CDR3 spans 17 amino acids. The CDR3 sequence is CASSVAGTSGNTGELFF. In DNA, the CDR3 is TGTGCCAGCAGCGTCGCCGGGACTAGCGGTAACACCGGGGAGCTGTTTTTT.

The J gene is TRBJ1-6, the V gene TRBV27, with 9 nucleotides matching TRBD1. Per the germline V gene, CDR1 is MNHEY and CDR2 is SMNVEV (reference sequence). The V gene end was trimmed by 7 bases and the J gene end by 5 bases; junction bases not matched to a gene: 6. This CDR3 is 15 amino acids long. CDR3 coding DNA: TGTGCCAGCAACGTTCGGACAGGGGATAATTCACCCCTCCACTTT. Its protein product is CASNVRTGDNSPLHF.

The chain links TRBV7-9 to TRBJ2-1, with D perhaps matching TRBD2 (5 bases). CDR1 and CDR2 (germline): SEHNR, FQNEAQ (reference sequence). The CDR3 is 16 amino acids. Trimming stripped 5 bases from V and 5 bases from J, with 19 bases between. The CDR3 spells CASSPLGAIRHNEQFF. CDR3 coding DNA: TGTGCCAGCAGCCCCCTGGGAGCGATCCGGCACAATGAGCAGTTCTTC.

The chain couples TRBV5-4 to TRBJ2-1, with 11 bases matching TRBD2. The length of the CDR3 is 16 residues. Germline V gene lookup returns CDR1 SGHNT and CDR2 YYREEE (reference sequence). V lost 0 bases and J lost 10; bases outside the gene matches: 9. In nucleotides, the CDR3 is TGTGCCAGCAGCTTGGATGGGACTAGCGGAAGAAGGGAGCAGTTCTTC. This translates into CASSLDGTSGRREQFF.

The genes are TRBV6-5 and TRBJ1-1, with 9 bases identical to TRBD1. The CDR3 loop spans 14 amino acids. The V gene's germline CDR1 is MNHEY and CDR2 SVGAGI. V trimming: 2 bases; J trimming: 3 bases; junction bases outside the gene matches: 1. CDR3 bases: TGTGCCAGCAGTTACGGACAGGGGTACACTGAAGCTTTCTTT. Amino acids: CASSYGQGYTEAFF.

This clone was found a few times. The chain carries TRBV2 and TRBJ2-7, with 7 nucleotides matching TRBD1. CDR3 length: 14 residues. The J segment lost 2 bases and the V segment lost 7 bases, leaving 8 bases of the junction unmatched. Germline lookup yields CDR1 SNHLY and CDR2 FYNNEI. The CDR3 region has the DNA TGTGCCAGCACCCCGGGACAGATAGCCTACGAGCAGTACTTC. This gives the protein CASTPGQIAYEQYF.

The table lists this clone with a few counts. V and J are TRBV7-9 and TRBJ2-2; TRBD2 agrees at 12 bases. Trimming took 5 bases from V and 5 from J; bases not matched to a gene: 3. This CDR3 region has 15 residues. Germline V gene sequence: CDR1 SEHNR, CDR2 FQNEAQ (reference sequence). CDR3 sequence: CASSRTSGETGELFF. The DNA for the CDR3 is TGTGCCAGCAGCAGGACTAGCGGGGAGACCGGGGAGCTGTTTTTT.

Notes on this clone: The junction differs from germline at one of its ends, possibly a read error. The chain joins TRBV7-9 to TRBJ2-7; D unclear. This CDR3 has 11 amino acids. Germline loops: CDR1 SEHNR, CDR2 FQNEAQ (reference sequence). CDR3 nucleotides: TGTTCCAGCAGCTCTTTCTACGAGCAGTACTTC. The encoded protein is CSSSSFYEQYF.